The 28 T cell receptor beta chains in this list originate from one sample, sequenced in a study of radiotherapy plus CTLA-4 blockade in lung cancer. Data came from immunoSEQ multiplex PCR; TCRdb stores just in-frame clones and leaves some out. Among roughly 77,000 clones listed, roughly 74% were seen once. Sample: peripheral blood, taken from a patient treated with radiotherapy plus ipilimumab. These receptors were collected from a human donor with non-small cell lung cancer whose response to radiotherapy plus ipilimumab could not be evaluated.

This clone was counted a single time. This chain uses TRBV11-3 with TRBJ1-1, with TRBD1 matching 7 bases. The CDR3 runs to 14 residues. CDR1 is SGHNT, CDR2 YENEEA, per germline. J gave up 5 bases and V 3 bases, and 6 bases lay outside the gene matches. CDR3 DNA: TGTGCCAGCAGCTTGGACGGACAGGTGACTGAAGCTTTCTTT. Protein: CASSLDGQVTEAFF.

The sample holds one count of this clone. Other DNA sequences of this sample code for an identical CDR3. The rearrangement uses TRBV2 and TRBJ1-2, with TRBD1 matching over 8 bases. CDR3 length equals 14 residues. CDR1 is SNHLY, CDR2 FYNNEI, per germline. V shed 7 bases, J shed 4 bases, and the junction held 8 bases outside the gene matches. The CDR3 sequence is CASKPQGASYGYTF. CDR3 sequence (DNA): TGTGCCAGCAAACCCCAGGGGGCGTCCTATGGCTACACCTTC.

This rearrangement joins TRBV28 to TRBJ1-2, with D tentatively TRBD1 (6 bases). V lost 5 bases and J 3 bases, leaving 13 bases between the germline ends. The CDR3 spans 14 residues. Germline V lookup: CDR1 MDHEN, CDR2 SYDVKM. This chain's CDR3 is CASSHGGADYGYTF. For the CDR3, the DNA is TGTGCCAGCAGTCACGGGGGGGCTGACTATGGCTACACCTTC.

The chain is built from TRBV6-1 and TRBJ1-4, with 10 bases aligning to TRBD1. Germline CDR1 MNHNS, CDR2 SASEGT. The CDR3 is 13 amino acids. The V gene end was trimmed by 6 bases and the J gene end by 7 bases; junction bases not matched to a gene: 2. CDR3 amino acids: CASSRDRGEKLFF. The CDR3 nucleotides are TGTGCCAGCAGCCGGGACAGGGGTGAAAAACTGTTTTTT.

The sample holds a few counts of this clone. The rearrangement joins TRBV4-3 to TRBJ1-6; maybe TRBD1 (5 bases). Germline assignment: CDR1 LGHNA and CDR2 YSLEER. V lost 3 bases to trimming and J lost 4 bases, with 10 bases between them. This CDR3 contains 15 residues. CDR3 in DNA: TGCGCCAGCAGCCACAGGGATCATTATAATTCACCCCTCCACTTT. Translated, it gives CASSHRDHYNSPLHF.

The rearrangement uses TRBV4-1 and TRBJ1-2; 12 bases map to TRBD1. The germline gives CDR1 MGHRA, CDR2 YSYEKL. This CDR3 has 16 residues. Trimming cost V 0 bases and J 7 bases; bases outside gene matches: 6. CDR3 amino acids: CASSQDSGTGGFGYTF. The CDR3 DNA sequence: TGCGCCAGCAGCCAAGATTCCGGGACAGGGGGCTTTGGCTACACCTTC.

The CDR3 nucleotides read TGTGCCAGCAAGCCCGGGACAGGGGGTAACTATGGCTACACCTTC. Its protein product is CASKPGTGGNYGYTF. The chain recombines TRBV27 with TRBJ1-2, with TRBD1 matching 11 bases. The CDR3 has 15 amino acids. V lost 7 bases and J lost 1; bases outside the gene matches: 5. The germline CDR1 and CDR2 sequences are MNHEY and SMNVEV (reference sequence).

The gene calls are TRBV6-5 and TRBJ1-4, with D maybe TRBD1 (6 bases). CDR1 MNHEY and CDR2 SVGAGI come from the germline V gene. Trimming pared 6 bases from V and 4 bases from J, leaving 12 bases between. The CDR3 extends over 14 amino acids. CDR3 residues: CASRPGHINEKLFF. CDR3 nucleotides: TGTGCCAGCAGACCGGGACACATTAATGAAAAACTGTTTTTT.

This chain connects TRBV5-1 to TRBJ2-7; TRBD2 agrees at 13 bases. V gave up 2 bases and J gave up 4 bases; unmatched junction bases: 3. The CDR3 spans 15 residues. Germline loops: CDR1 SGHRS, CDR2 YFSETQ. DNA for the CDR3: TGCGCCAGCAGCTTTTCGACTAGCGGGGGGTACGAGCAGTACTTC. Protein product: CASSFSTSGGYEQYF.

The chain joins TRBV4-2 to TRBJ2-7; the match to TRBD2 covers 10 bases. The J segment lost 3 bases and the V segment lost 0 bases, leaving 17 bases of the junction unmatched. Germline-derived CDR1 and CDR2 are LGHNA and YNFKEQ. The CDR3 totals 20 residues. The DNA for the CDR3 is TGTGCCAGCAGCCAAGATGCGGCTAGCGGGAGAGGTTGGGGCTTCTACGAGCAGTACTTC. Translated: CASSQDAASGRGWGFYEQYF.

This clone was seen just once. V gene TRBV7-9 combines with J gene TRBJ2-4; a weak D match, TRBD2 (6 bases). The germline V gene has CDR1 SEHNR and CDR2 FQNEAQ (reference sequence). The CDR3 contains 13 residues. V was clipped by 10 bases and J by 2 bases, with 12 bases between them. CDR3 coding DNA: TGTGCCAACGAGGCGGGGCCCAAAAACATTCAGTACTTC. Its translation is CANEAGPKNIQYF.

Here the CDR3 DNA reads TGTGCCTGGAGTGTCAACAGGGGCCTCAACTATGGCTACACCTTC. Amino acid sequence: CAWSVNRGLNYGYTF. This chain uses TRBV30 with TRBJ1-2; TRBD1 matches at 7 bases. V lost 0 bases, J lost 2 bases, and 6 bases stayed unmatched. The CDR3 consists of 15 residues. The germline gives CDR1 GTSNPN, CDR2 SVGIG (reference sequence).

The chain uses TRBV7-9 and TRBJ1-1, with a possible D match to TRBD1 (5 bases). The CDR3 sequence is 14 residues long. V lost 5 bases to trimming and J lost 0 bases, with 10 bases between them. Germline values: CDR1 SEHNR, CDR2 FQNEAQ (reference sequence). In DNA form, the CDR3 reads TGTGCCAGCAGCGAAAGACAGTTGAACACTGAAGCTTTCTTT. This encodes CASSERQLNTEAFF.

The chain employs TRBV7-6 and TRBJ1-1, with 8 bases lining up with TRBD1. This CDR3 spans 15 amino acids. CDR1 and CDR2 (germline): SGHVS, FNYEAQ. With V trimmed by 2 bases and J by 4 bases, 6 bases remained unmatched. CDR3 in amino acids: CASSLNGQGSTEAFF. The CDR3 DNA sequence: TGTGCCAGCAGCTTAAACGGACAGGGAAGCACTGAAGCTTTCTTT.

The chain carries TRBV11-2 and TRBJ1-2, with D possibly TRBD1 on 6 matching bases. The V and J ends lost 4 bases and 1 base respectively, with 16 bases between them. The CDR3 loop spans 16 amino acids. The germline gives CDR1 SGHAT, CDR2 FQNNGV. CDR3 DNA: TGTGCCAGCAGCTCCCAGACAGGACCACTTAACTATGGCTACACCTTC. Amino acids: CASSSQTGPLNYGYTF.

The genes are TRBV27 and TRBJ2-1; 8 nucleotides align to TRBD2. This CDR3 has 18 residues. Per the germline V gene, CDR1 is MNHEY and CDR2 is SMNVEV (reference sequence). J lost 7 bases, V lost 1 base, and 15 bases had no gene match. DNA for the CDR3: TGTGCCAGCAGTTTATGGGGCCGGGTCGGGAGGGCGGGGAATGAGCAGTTCTTC. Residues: CASSLWGRVGRAGNEQFF.

The CDR3 DNA is TGTGCCTGGGACCGGGACAGTGTCAACCGGGAGCTGTTTTTT. The encoded protein is CAWDRDSVNRELFF. The chain employs TRBV30 and TRBJ2-2; the match to TRBD1 covers 7 bases. Losses at the gene ends were 5 bases for V and 9 bases for J; bases not matched to a gene: 12. Germline CDR1 reads GTSNPN; CDR2 reads SVGIG (reference sequence). The length of the CDR3 is 14 residues.

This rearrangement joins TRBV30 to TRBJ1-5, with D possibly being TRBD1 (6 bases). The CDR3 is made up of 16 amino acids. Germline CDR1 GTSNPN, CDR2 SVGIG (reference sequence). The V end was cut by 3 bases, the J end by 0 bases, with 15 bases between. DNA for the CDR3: TGTGCCTGGAGGGGGGCGACGTCCTCTAGCAATCAGCCCCAGCATTTT. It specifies CAWRGATSSSNQPQHF.

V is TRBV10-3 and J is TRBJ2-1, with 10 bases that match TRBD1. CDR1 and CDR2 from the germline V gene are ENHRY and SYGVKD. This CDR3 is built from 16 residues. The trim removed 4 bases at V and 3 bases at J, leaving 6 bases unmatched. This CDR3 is CAISGRQGANYNEQFF. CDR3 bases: TGTGCCATCAGTGGGCGACAGGGGGCCAACTACAATGAGCAGTTCTTC.

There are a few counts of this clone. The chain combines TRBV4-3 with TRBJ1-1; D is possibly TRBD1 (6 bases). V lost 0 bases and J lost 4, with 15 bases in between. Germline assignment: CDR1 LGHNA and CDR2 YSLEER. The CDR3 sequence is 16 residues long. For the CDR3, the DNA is TGCGCCAGCAGCCAAGATCGGGGGGCATGGGGCACTGAAGCTTTCTTT. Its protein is CASSQDRGAWGTEAFF.

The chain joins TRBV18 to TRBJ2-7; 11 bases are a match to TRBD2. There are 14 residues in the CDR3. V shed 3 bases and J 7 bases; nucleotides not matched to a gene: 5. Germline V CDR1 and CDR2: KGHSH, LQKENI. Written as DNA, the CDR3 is TGTGCCAGCTCACCTGCTAGCGGGAGGAGGGAGCAGTACTTC. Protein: CASSPASGRREQYF.

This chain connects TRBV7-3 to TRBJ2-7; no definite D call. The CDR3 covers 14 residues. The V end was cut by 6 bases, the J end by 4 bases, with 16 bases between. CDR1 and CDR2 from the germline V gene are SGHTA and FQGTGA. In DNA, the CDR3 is TGTGCCAGCAGGTCGCCAAGGAGCGAGTACGAGCAGTACTTC. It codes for CASRSPRSEYEQYF. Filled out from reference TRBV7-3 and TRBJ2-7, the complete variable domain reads GAGVSQTPSNKVTEKGKYVELRCDPISGHTALYWYRQSLGQGPEFLIYFQGTGAADDSGLPNDRFFAVRPEGSVSTLKIQRTERGDSAVYLCASRSPRSEYEQYFGPGTRLTVT.

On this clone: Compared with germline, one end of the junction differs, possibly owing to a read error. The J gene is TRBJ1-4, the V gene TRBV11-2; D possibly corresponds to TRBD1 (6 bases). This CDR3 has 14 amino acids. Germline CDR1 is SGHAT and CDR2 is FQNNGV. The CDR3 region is CASTLQGTNEKLFF. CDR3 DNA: TGTGCCAGCACCTTACAGGGTACTAATGAAAAACTGTTTTTT.

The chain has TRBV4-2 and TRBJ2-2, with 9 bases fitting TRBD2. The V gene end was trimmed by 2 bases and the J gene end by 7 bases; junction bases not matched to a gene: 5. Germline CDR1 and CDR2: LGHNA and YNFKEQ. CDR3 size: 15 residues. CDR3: CASSQFSGSRGELFF. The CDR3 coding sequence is TGTGCCAGCAGCCAATTTAGCGGGAGCCGCGGGGAGCTGTTTTTT.

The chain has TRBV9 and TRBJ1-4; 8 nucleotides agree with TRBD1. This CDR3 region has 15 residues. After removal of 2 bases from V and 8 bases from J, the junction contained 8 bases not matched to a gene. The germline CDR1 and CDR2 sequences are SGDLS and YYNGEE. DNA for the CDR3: TGTGCCAGCAGCGTGGAGGACAGGGCAGGAGAAAAACTGTTTTTT. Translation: CASSVEDRAGEKLFF.

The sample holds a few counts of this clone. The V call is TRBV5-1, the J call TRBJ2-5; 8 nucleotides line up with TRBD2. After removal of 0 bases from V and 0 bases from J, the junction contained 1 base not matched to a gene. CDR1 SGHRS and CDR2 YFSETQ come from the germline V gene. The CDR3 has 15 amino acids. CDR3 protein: CASSLGLANQETQYF. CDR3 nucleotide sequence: TGCGCCAGCAGCTTGGGACTAGCGAACCAAGAGACCCAGTACTTC.

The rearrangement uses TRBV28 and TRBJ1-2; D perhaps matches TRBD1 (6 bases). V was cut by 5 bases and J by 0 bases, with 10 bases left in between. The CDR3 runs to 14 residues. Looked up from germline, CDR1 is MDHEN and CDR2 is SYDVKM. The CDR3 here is CASSRDTTNYGYTF. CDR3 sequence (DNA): TGTGCCAGCAGTCGGGACACCACTAACTATGGCTACACCTTC.

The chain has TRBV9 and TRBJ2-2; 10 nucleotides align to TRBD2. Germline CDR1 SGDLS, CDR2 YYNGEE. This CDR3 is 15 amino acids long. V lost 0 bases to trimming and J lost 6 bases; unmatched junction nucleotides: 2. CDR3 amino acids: CASSVASGGAGELFF. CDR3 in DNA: TGTGCCAGCAGCGTAGCTAGCGGGGGTGCCGGGGAGCTGTTTTTT.